This passage covers 26 T cell receptor beta chains from one sample sequenced in a study of blood T cells in healthy people across ages. Sample-barcoded 5' priming and a J-beta primer mix drove a second PCR of roughly 6 to 12 cycles. TCRdb passed the 5' RACE reads through MiXCR, listing each CDR3 protein once. The sample carries 750,000 to 950,000 distinct CDR3 sequences, 20% to 30% recorded once. These same records also appear under a second study, on T cells of mothers and their children.

Specimen: blood. These receptors originate from a boy younger than 18 in good health.

This rearrangement joins TRBV5-1 to TRBJ2-3; D not certain. The CDR3 contains 13 residues. Deletions cut 2 bases from V and 6 bases from J, with 10 bases between. Germline loops: CDR1 SGHRS, CDR2 YFSETQ. CDR3 amino acids: CASSFSSSDTQYF. CDR3 nucleotides: TGCGCCAGCAGCTTCTCGTCGTCGGATACGCAGTATTTT.

The chain uses TRBV10-3 and TRBJ1-2; TRBD1 is a possible D gene (5 bases). Germline CDR1 ENHRY, CDR2 SYGVKD. V was shortened by 6 bases and J by 5 bases, with 16 bases between the two germline ends. The CDR3 contains 14 residues. For the CDR3, the DNA is TGTGCCATCAGATTGGACATTGCAGGGTATGGCTACACCTTC. This codes for CAIRLDIAGYGYTF.

The gene calls are TRBV28 and TRBJ2-1, with no clear D. Trimming shortened V by 6 bases and J by 0 bases, and 15 bases separated the two germline ends. This CDR3 has 16 residues. CDR1 and CDR2 (germline): MDHEN, SYDVKM. CDR3 bases: TGTGCCAGCAGGCCCGTAGTCCGGAGCTCCTACAATGAGCAGTTCTTC. It specifies CASRPVVRSSYNEQFF.

This clonotype was observed a handful of times. This chain links TRBV12-3 or TRBV12-4 with TRBJ2-5, with 8 bases aligning to TRBD2. Gene TRBJ2-1 matches the end of the DNA better, so the J call may be wrong. CDR3 size: 14 residues. The CDR3 here is CASSSGNLSGRQFF. CDR3 nucleotide sequence: TGTGCCAGCAGTTCCGGGAACCTCAGCGGGAGGCAGTTCTTC.

The chain employs TRBV29-1 and TRBJ2-1, with D unclear. Germline values: CDR1 SQVTM, CDR2 ANQGSEA. V shed 4 bases and J shed 2 bases, with 15 bases lying between them. The CDR3 has 15 amino acids. CDR3 in DNA: TGCAGCGTTGTTCAAGTGGGCTTGACCTACAATGAGCAGTTCTTC. As protein: CSVVQVGLTYNEQFF.

This chain joins TRBV24-1 and TRBJ2-2; 7 bases fit TRBD2. This CDR3 comprises 16 residues. V shed 1 base and J 0 bases; nucleotides not matched to a gene: 1. The germline gives CDR1 KGHDR, CDR2 SFDVKD. In nucleotides, the CDR3 is TGTGCCACCAGTGATTTCGCGGGGGCGAACACCGGGGAGCTGTTTTTT. It translates to CATSDFAGANTGELFF.

As concerns this clonotype: A read error may account for a junction end that differs from germline. The CDR3: CASSLSGTVYNEQFF. CDR3 DNA: TGCGCCAGCAGTTTATCGGGGACAGTCTACAATGAGCAGTTCTTC. V usage is TRBV7-2 and J usage is TRBJ2-1; 7 positions match TRBD1. Per germline, CDR1 SGHTA and CDR2 FQGNSA. The CDR3 runs to 15 residues.

V usage is TRBV5-1 and J usage is TRBJ2-5, with no clear D. V lost 2 bases and J 9 bases, leaving 20 bases between the germline ends. The CDR3 runs 15 residues. CDR1 is SGHRS and CDR2 is YFSETQ in the germline V gene. As DNA, the CDR3 is TGCGCCAGCAGCTTCTCCCGGGCACTCCAAGAATCCCAGTACTTC. Translation: CASSFSRALQESQYF.

This clonotype was counted only a few times. V usage is TRBV19 and J usage is TRBJ1-5; no reliable D call. The germline V gene has CDR1 LNHDA and CDR2 SQIVND (reference sequence). This CDR3 has 16 amino acids. V was pared by 3 bases and J by 0 bases, with 12 bases between. CDR3 region: CASSIEGPASNQPQHF. In DNA, the CDR3 is TGTGCCAGTAGTATCGAAGGGCCAGCTAGCAATCAGCCCCAGCATTTT.

V is TRBV4-1 and J is TRBJ1-3, with D perhaps matching TRBD1 (5 bases). The CDR3 is 19 residues long. Between the trimmed V and J ends, which lost 1 base and 0 bases, there was a span of 19 bases. Germline CDR1 and CDR2: MGHRA and YSYEKL. For the CDR3, the DNA is TGCGCCAGCAGCCAAGGGGCCGGGGGGAAAGGATCCTCTGGAAACACCATATATTTT. Translated: CASSQGAGGKGSSGNTIYF.

This rearrangement joins TRBV5-1 to TRBJ2-4, with D perhaps TRBD2 (7 bases). Germline CDR1 and CDR2: SGHRS and YFSETQ. The CDR3 is made up of 15 amino acids. V was shortened by 5 bases and J by 1 base, with 13 bases between the two germline ends. In DNA form, the CDR3 reads TGCGCCAGCAGTGCGGGGGCCTATGCCAAAAACATTCAGTACTTC. It is translated as CASSAGAYAKNIQYF.

This chain connects TRBV3-1 to TRBJ1-2; 8 bases fit TRBD1. The CDR3 covers 14 residues. Unmatched junction bases numbered 2, after V lost 1 base and J lost 4 bases. Germline CDR1 is LGHDT and CDR2 is YNNKEL (reference sequence). The CDR3 DNA sequence: TGTGCCAGCAGCCAAGGGGACAGGTTCTATGGCTACACCTTC. This sequence encodes CASSQGDRFYGYTF.

This clonotype was seen only a few times. The V call is TRBV12-3 or TRBV12-4, the J call TRBJ1-4; the D is unclear. The CDR3 length is 13 residues. Trimming pared 6 bases from V and 3 bases from J, leaving 8 bases between. The CDR3 reads CASRGSANEKLFF. In nucleotides, the CDR3 is TGTGCCAGCAGGGGATCGGCTAATGAAAAACTGTTTTTT.

This clonotype appeared a few times. The chain carries TRBV2 and TRBJ2-3; TRBD1 agrees at 9 bases. The CDR3 runs to 15 residues. Germline lookup yields CDR1 SNHLY and CDR2 FYNNEI. The V gene end was trimmed by 3 bases and the J gene end by 6 bases; junction bases not matched to a gene: 7. The CDR3 DNA reads as TGTGCCAGCAGTGATACGACAGGGGGGCGGGATACGCAGTATTTT. Protein product: CASSDTTGGRDTQYF.

The rearrangement links TRBV4-2 to TRBJ2-1, with D hard to call. The CDR3 totals 18 residues. The germline CDR1 and CDR2 sequences are LGHNA and YNFKEQ. The germline V and J ends were trimmed by 1 base and 4 bases, with 20 bases remaining between them. The CDR3: CASSQVVRAHTPYNEQFF. The CDR3 DNA reads TGTGCCAGCAGCCAAGTCGTTCGAGCCCATACGCCTTACAATGAGCAGTTCTTC.

In its sample, this clonotype was seen a few times. The chain combines TRBV29-1 with TRBJ1-1; D is uncertain. The germline gives CDR1 SQVTM, CDR2 ANQGSEA. Trimming cost V 4 bases and J 1 base, with 16 bases left between them. The CDR3 totals 15 residues. The CDR3 sequence is CSVVEDSGPNTEAFF. CDR3 in DNA: TGCAGCGTTGTGGAGGATTCTGGCCCGAACACTGAAGCTTTCTTT. The whole variable domain, remainder taken from reference TRBV29-1 and TRBJ1-1, is SAVISQKPSRDICQRGTSLTIQCQVDSQVTMMFWYRQQPGQSLTLIATANQGSEATYESGFVIDKFPISRPNLTFSTLTVSNMSPEDSSIYLCSVVEDSGPNTEAFFGQGTRLTVV.

This sequence joins TRBV9 and TRBJ2-3; D possibly corresponds to TRBD1 (5 bases). The germline V gene has CDR1 SGDLS and CDR2 YYNGEE. Trimming took off 3 bases at V and 8 bases at J, with 16 bases between the two ends. The CDR3 runs to 14 residues. CDR3 in DNA: TGTGCCAGCAGCGCTTTAGCCCTAGGGGCTACGCAGTATTTT. Its translation is CASSALALGATQYF.

The chain employs TRBV2 and TRBJ2-1, with D perhaps given as TRBD1 or TRBD2 (5 bases each). Germline V gene lookup returns CDR1 SNHLY and CDR2 FYNNEI. V lost 9 bases to trimming and J lost 12 bases, with 15 bases between them. This CDR3 has 11 residues. The CDR3 bases are TGTGCCAGGGGGGACCCGGCGGGGCAGTTCTTC. This translates into CARGDPAGQFF.

The J gene is TRBJ2-5, the V gene TRBV9; 8 bases fit TRBD1. Germline CDR1 is SGDLS and CDR2 is YYNGEE. The CDR3 sequence is 13 residues long. Trimming at V came to 4 bases and at J to 11 bases, leaving 10 bases not matched to a gene. The CDR3 bases are TGTGCCAGCAGCACCCGGGACAGGTCGGGTCAGTACTTC. As protein: CASSTRDRSGQYF.

The chain is built from TRBV5-5 and TRBJ1-1; TRBD1 is a possible D gene (5 bases). Germline V lookup: CDR1 SGHKS, CDR2 YYEKEE (reference sequence). This CDR3 comprises 14 residues. V was shortened by 4 bases and J by 5 bases, with 15 bases between the two germline ends. The CDR3: CASSPRGMGTEAFF. In DNA form, the CDR3 reads TGTGCCAGCAGCCCTCGGGGCATGGGAACTGAAGCTTTCTTT. Filled out from reference TRBV5-5 and TRBJ1-1, the complete variable domain reads DAGVTQSPTHLIKTRGQQVTLRCSPISGHKSVSWYQQVLGQGPQFIFQYYEKEERGRGNFPDRFSARQFPNYSSELNVNALLLGDSALYLCASSPRGMGTEAFFGQGTRLTVV.

The chain joins TRBV29-1 to TRBJ1-1; D is unclear. CDR3 length equals 11 residues. Per germline, CDR1 SQVTM and CDR2 ANQGSEA. Deletions cut 4 bases from V and 6 bases from J, with 9 bases between. The CDR3 nucleotides are TGCAGCGTTGTTCAAGGGTCTGAAGCTTTCTTT. Its translation is CSVVQGSEAFF.

This chain joins TRBV6-5 and TRBJ2-7, with D maybe TRBD1 (6 bases). Trimming removed 6 bases from V and 2 bases from J, with 14 bases in between. This CDR3 region has 14 residues. CDR1 and CDR2 from the germline V gene are MNHEY and SVGAGI. The CDR3 nucleotides read TGTGCCAGCAGCTTAGGACAGATAACCTACGAGCAGTACTTC. Amino acid sequence: CASSLGQITYEQYF.

This sequence joins TRBV7-2 and TRBJ2-7, with D tentatively TRBD2 (5 bases). Looked up from germline, CDR1 is SGHTA and CDR2 is FQGNSA. The CDR3 covers 15 residues. Trimming removed 3 bases from V and 2 bases from J, with 14 bases in between. CDR3 sequence reads: CASSFGVGSAYEQYF. CDR3 nucleotides: TGTGCCAGCAGCTTCGGGGTAGGCAGTGCCTACGAGCAGTACTTC. The full variable domain, in which reference TRBV7-2 and TRBJ2-7 provide the parts outside the CDR3, is GAGVSQSPSNKVTEKGKDVELRCDPISGHTALYWYRQSLGQGLEFLIYFQGNSAPDKSGLPSDRFSAERTGGSVSTLTIQRTQQEDSAVYLCASSFGVGSAYEQYFGPGTRLTVT.

The chain links TRBV5-1 to TRBJ2-6; D gene ambiguous. V lost 0 bases and J lost 0, with 13 bases in between. The CDR3 spans 18 residues. Germline CDR1 is SGHRS and CDR2 is YFSETQ. The CDR3 spells CASSLGIGSFSGANVLTF. The DNA of the CDR3 is TGCGCCAGCAGCTTGGGAATAGGATCCTTCTCTGGGGCCAACGTCCTGACTTTC.

This clonotype has just a few counts. The chain employs TRBV28 and TRBJ1-6, with 10 bases that match TRBD1. J lost 10 bases, V lost 6 bases, and 12 bases had no gene match. This CDR3 is 16 amino acids long. The germline gives CDR1 MDHEN, CDR2 SYDVKM. CDR3 in amino acids: CASRTPTLTGGSPLHF. The CDR3 region has the DNA TGTGCCAGCAGGACTCCAACCTTGACAGGGGGCTCACCCCTCCACTTT.

V usage is TRBV5-1 and J usage is TRBJ2-3; the D gene is possibly TRBD2 (5 bases). Germline V CDR1 and CDR2: SGHRS, YFSETQ. Trimming left V 0 bases short and J 1 base short, with 9 bases between. The length of the CDR3 is 15 residues. Here the CDR3 DNA reads TGCGCCAGCAGCTTGGCGATTAGCGGCACAGATACGCAGTATTTT. This encodes CASSLAISGTDTQYF.